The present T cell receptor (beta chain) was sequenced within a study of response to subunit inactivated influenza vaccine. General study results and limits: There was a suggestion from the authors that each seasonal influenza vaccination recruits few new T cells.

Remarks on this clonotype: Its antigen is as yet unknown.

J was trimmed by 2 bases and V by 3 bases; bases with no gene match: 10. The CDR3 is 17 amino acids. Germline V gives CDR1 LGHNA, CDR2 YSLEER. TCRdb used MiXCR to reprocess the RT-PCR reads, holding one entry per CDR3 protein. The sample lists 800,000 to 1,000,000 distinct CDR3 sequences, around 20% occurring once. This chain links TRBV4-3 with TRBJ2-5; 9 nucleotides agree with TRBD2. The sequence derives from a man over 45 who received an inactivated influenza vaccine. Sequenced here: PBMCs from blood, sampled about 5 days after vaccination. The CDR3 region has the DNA TGCGCCAGCAGCCAGGATGATTATAGCGGGGGACAAGAGACCCAGTACTTC. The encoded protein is CASSQDDYSGGQETQYF.